This is a list of T cell receptor beta chains from one sample in a study of T cell responses to AZD1222 COVID-19 vaccine. Profiling relied on immunoSEQ multiplex PCR, and the TCRdb table lists in-frame clones only, not all of them. The repertoire holds some 72,000 clones, with around 90% as singletons. The sequenced sample was peripheral blood, obtained on day 0 of MenACWY control vaccination. Receptors originate from an adult in good health. The CDR3 runs from the conserved cysteine through the conserved F or W. The order of the fields is V gene, J gene, CDR3 protein.

TRBV28	TRBJ2-1	CASSLGGQGFRDEQFF
TRBV6-5	TRBJ2-5	CASTLVLKETQYF
TRBV5-4	TRBJ2-7	CASSETARGEQYF
TRBV3-1/TRBV3-2	TRBJ2-3	CASSQDEDQGLAGISTDTQYF
TRBV19	TRBJ2-5	CASSRGSQETQYF
TRBV9	TRBJ2-5	CASSPGTSGNQETQYF
TRBV13	TRBJ2-2	CASSLAGRVTGELFF
TRBV7-2	TRBJ2-2	CASSLGTGEAGELFF
TRBV29-1	TRBJ2-3	CSVESGPTQYF
TRBV7-6	TRBJ2-1	CASSSLRGEQFF
TRBV28	TRBJ2-7	CASSSFGSNPPYEQYF
TRBV4-3	TRBJ2-1	CASSQGAGRERTYNEQFF
TRBV27	TRBJ2-7	CASSFWGTNEQYF
TRBV19	TRBJ1-6	CASSIGNSPLHF
TRBV14	TRBJ2-5	CASRRTGTETQYF
TRBV9	TRBJ2-1	CASSVAREWGEQFF
TRBV30	TRBJ1-5	CAWSDTGRGAQHF
TRBV28	TRBJ2-3	CASSHPKWATGATDTQYF
TRBV7-2	TRBJ2-2	CASSLDLQGGVAGELFF
TRBV6-1	TRBJ2-5	CASSDRGGETQYF